This T cell receptor (beta chain) is from a study of T cells expressing NK-cell markers. About the research overall: Among eight sequenced donors, seven carried HCMV seropositivity while one was seronegative.

Germline CDR1 is LGHNA and CDR2 is YSLEER. The CDR3 length is 15 residues. TCRdb re-called the 5' RACE reads, yielding one record per CDR3 amino acid sequence without DNA. In total, the table holds 400,000 to 550,000 distinct CDR3 sequences. The V gene is TRBV4-3, the J gene TRBJ2-1; TCRdb gives TRBD1 as the D gene, but with no DNA this cannot be confirmed. Sequences were obtained from blood T cells: a sorted CD56 or NKG2C T cell subset, CD4+ or CD8+ T cells, or bulk PBMC T cells (not recorded which). The TCR originated in a woman between 18 and 75 years old in good health. The CDR3 sequence is CASSQVGGSRGEQFF.